A single sample is the source of the 13 T cell receptor beta chains below, sequenced in a study of CD8 T cells in Susac syndrome. When the RNA was reverse transcribed, random hexamers were used with an input of roughly 0.45 to 1 ug. TCRdb recomputed calls from the immunoSEQ multiplex PCR reads with MiXCR, one row per CDR3 protein. The data show tens of thousands of distinct CDR3 sequences, with 93% seen just once and around 0.53% held by the top ten. The source material was CD8+ T cells from PBMCs. Source of these receptors: a human donor in good health.

The chain links TRBV27 to TRBJ2-1, with TRBD2 matching 11 bases. The CDR3 runs to 14 residues. CDR1 is MNHEY, CDR2 SMNVEV, per germline (reference sequence). J lost 8 bases, V lost 7 bases, and 7 bases had no gene match. The CDR3 spells CASTPLAGVDEQFF. The CDR3 region has the DNA TGTGCCAGCACCCCACTAGCGGGAGTCGATGAGCAGTTCTTC.

The chain is built from TRBV7-9 and TRBJ2-2; no clear D. V lost 2 bases and J 5 bases, leaving 9 bases between the germline ends. In germline, CDR1 is SEHNR, CDR2 FQNEAQ (reference sequence). CDR3 length equals 14 residues. The CDR3 nucleotides are TGTGCCAGCAGCTTACTTACAGATACCGGGGAGCTGTTTTTT. It specifies CASSLLTDTGELFF.

V is TRBV14 and J is TRBJ2-7; 8 bases match TRBD2. The CDR3 runs to 14 residues. J was trimmed by 4 bases and V by 0 bases; bases with no gene match: 2. The germline V gene encodes CDR1 SGHDN and CDR2 FVKESK. Here the CDR3 reads CASSQDGGGYEQYF. For the CDR3, the DNA is TGTGCCAGCAGCCAAGACGGGGGGGGGTACGAGCAGTACTTC.

This chain links TRBV19 with TRBJ2-3; D is ambiguous. The CDR3 length is 15 residues. Trimming removed 3 bases from V and 0 bases from J, with 10 bases in between. Germline V gene lookup returns CDR1 LNHDA and CDR2 SQIVND (reference sequence). In nucleotides, the CDR3 is TGTGCCAGTAGTATCGGGTGGTCTAGCACAGATACGCAGTATTTT. Its translation is CASSIGWSSTDTQYF.

CDR3 amino acids: CASSQFAAGGPNTGELFF. DNA for the CDR3: TGCGCCAGCAGCCAGTTTGCAGCGGGAGGGCCGAACACCGGGGAGCTGTTTTTT. The V gene is TRBV4-1, the J gene TRBJ2-2; 10 nucleotides match TRBD2. CDR3 length: 18 residues. J lost 0 bases, V lost 3 bases, and 7 bases had no gene match. Germline-derived CDR1 and CDR2 are MGHRA and YSYEKL.

The rearrangement joins TRBV5-1 to TRBJ2-3; D might be TRBD2 (6 bases). CDR3 length: 17 residues. V shed 6 bases and J shed 2 bases, with 22 bases lying between them. The germline V gene has CDR1 SGHRS and CDR2 YFSETQ. CDR3 sequence reads: CASTPGAGVGHTDTQYF. The CDR3 coding sequence is TGCGCCAGCACCCCGGGAGCTGGGGTGGGGCACACAGATACGCAGTATTTT.

The CDR3 DNA reads TGTGCCAGCAGTCTACTGAACTCCTACAATGAGCAGTTCTTC. The encoded protein is CASSLLNSYNEQFF. V usage is TRBV6-5 and J usage is TRBJ2-1, with D hard to call. This CDR3 is built from 14 residues. The germline V gene encodes CDR1 MNHEY and CDR2 SVGAGI. Trimming pared 5 bases from V and 0 bases from J, leaving 8 bases between.

The rearrangement links TRBV10-3 to TRBJ2-7; 7 bases match TRBD1. Germline values: CDR1 ENHRY, CDR2 SYGVKD. V gave up 7 bases and J gave up 3 bases; unmatched junction bases: 9. The CDR3 loop spans 14 amino acids. The CDR3 nucleotides are TGTGCCATCAACGAGGACAGGAGCTTCTACGAGCAGTACTTC. It codes for CAINEDRSFYEQYF.

CDR3 DNA: TGTGCCACCAGCAGAGAAGCGGGAACGGGGGAGCAGTACTTC. This sequence encodes CATSREAGTGEQYF. The chain employs TRBV15 and TRBJ2-7, with 7 positions matching TRBD2. The germline CDR1 and CDR2 sequences are LNHNV and YYDKDF (reference sequence). The V segment lost 0 bases and the J segment 7 bases; nucleotides outside the gene matches: 6. The CDR3 totals 14 residues.

J is TRBJ1-5 and V is TRBV5-1, with a weak D call TRBD1 (5 bases). This CDR3 is built from 14 residues. V lost 4 bases and J lost 3, with 11 bases in between. From germline, CDR1 is SGHRS and CDR2 YFSETQ. The CDR3 nucleotides read TGCGCCAGCAGCCCGGGGACGGACAATCAGCCCCAGCATTTT. Protein: CASSPGTDNQPQHF.

The chain joins TRBV7-9 to TRBJ1-1; tentatively, D is TRBD1 (5 bases). Trimming left V 5 bases short and J 3 bases short, with 19 bases between. The CDR3 sequence is 16 residues long. Per germline, CDR1 SEHNR and CDR2 FQNEAQ (reference sequence). CDR3: CASSRRWGARDTEAFF. The CDR3 DNA sequence: TGTGCCAGCAGCCGCCGATGGGGCGCCAGGGACACTGAAGCTTTCTTT.

This chain connects TRBV6-4 to TRBJ2-3, with D maybe TRBD2 (6 bases). This CDR3 contains 17 residues. Trimming stripped 3 bases from V and 5 bases from J, with 21 bases between. CDR1 and CDR2 from the germline V gene are MRHNA and SNTAGT. The CDR3 reads CASSEKLGTHLGDTQYF. The CDR3 DNA is TGTGCCAGCAGTGAAAAACTTGGGACTCACCTGGGAGATACGCAGTATTTT.

The V and J genes are TRBV3-1 and TRBJ2-5; weak D call: TRBD1 (6 bases). In germline, CDR1 is LGHDT, CDR2 YNNKEL (reference sequence). The CDR3 is made up of 14 amino acids. Between the trimmed V and J ends, which lost 1 base and 3 bases, there was a span of 9 bases. CDR3: CASSQAAGEETQYF. For the CDR3, the DNA is TGTGCCAGCAGCCAAGCGGCAGGGGAAGAGACCCAGTACTTC.